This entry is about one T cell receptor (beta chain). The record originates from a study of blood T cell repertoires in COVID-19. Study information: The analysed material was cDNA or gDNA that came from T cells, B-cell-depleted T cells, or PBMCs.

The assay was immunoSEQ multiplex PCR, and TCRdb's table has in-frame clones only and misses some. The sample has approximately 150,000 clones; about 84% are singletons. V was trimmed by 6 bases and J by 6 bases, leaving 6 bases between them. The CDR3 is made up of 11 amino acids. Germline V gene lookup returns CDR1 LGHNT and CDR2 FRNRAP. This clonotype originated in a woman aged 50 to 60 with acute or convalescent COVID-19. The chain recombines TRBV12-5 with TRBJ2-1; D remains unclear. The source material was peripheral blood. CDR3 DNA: TGTGCTAGTGGATCGGGCAATGAGCAGTTCTTC. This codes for CASGSGNEQFF.